Shown below are 5 T cell receptor beta chains from a single sample sequenced in a study of blood T cells in healthy people across ages. Combining a sample-barcoded 5' primer with a J-beta primer mix, a second PCR ran for roughly 7 to 11 cycles. TCRdb reanalysed the 5' RACE reads using MiXCR and keeps one entry per CDR3 protein. The sample lists roughly 700,000 distinct CDR3 sequences; roughly 32% were seen once. Sequencing was done on a sample of blood. These receptors came from a woman of 80 years or more in good health.

This clonotype was seen ten or more times. The genes are TRBV5-1 and TRBJ1-6; 9 nucleotides line up with TRBD1. This CDR3 has 15 amino acids. V lost 0 bases to trimming and J lost 6 bases; unmatched junction nucleotides: 1. CDR1 SGHRS and CDR2 YFSETQ come from the germline V gene. In DNA form, the CDR3 reads TGCGCCAGCAGCTTGGGGGACAGGGCTAATTCACCCCTCCACTTT. It specifies CASSLGDRANSPLHF. The full variable domain, in which reference TRBV5-1 and TRBJ1-6 provide the parts outside the CDR3, is KAGVTQTPRYLIKTRGQQVTLSCSPISGHRSVSWYQQTPGQGLQFLFEYFSETQRNKGNFPGRFSGRQFSNSRSEMNVSTLELGDSALYLCASSLGDRANSPLHFGNGTRLTVT.

This clonotype was counted at least ten times. The CDR3 reads CATQSLDRNSNYGYTF. The CDR3 DNA reads as TGTGCCACCCAATCTCTGGACAGAAACTCTAACTATGGCTACACCTTC. The V gene is TRBV15, the J gene TRBJ1-2, with a possible D match to TRBD1 (6 bases). The length of the CDR3 is 16 residues. Germline CDR1 reads LNHNV; CDR2 reads YYDKDF (reference sequence). The V gene lost 8 bases and the J gene lost 0 bases, with 19 bases spanning the gap. Full variable domain (remainder filled in from reference TRBV15 and TRBJ1-2): DAMVIQNPRYQVTQFGKPVTLSCSQTLNHNVMYWYQQKSSQAPKLLFHYYDKDFNNEADTPDNFQSRRPNTSFCFLDIRSPGLGDTAMYLCATQSLDRNSNYGYTFGSGTRLTVV.

The chain recombines TRBV6-6 with TRBJ1-3; 8 nucleotides line up with TRBD1. The CDR3 length is 13 residues. The germline CDR1 and CDR2 sequences are MNHNY and SVGAGI (reference sequence). V shed 10 bases and J 6 bases; nucleotides not matched to a gene: 8. The CDR3 sequence is CATYRGGENTIYF. In DNA, the CDR3 is TGTGCCACCTACAGGGGGGGAGAAAACACCATATATTTT.

This rearrangement joins TRBV29-1 to TRBJ1-1; TRBD1 agrees at 7 bases. The CDR3 consists of 13 residues. The V segment lost 3 bases and the J segment 1 base; nucleotides outside the gene matches: 2. Germline assignment: CDR1 SQVTM and CDR2 ANQGSEA. The chain's CDR3 is CSVDEGANTEAFF. DNA for the CDR3: TGCAGCGTTGACGAGGGGGCGAACACTGAAGCTTTCTTT.

This clonotype was picked up many times. The CDR3: CASQMAVSTDTQYF. CDR3 in DNA: TGCGCCAGCCAGATGGCAGTCAGCACAGATACGCAGTATTTT. The J gene is TRBJ2-3, the V gene TRBV5-1; D is uncertain. The V end lost 7 bases, the J end lost 0 bases, and 12 bases lay between the germline ends. This CDR3 region has 14 residues. Germline V gene data show CDR1 as SGHRS and CDR2 as YFSETQ.